What follows is one T cell receptor (beta chain) and its context. Its antigen is unknown. This sample was included in a study of early T cells in non-severe SARS-CoV-2 infection. Study summary: Investigators sequenced bulk RNA drawn from unsorted whole blood, and chains remained unpaired.

Study observations and caveats: Reliance on VDJdb matching favored anti-spike CD8 responses; private and CD4 specificities were missed.

The protocol attached unique molecular identifiers to individual cDNA molecules. TCRdb called the 5' RACE reads again in MiXCR, with one record for every CDR3 protein. The table lists 85,000 to 95,000 distinct CDR3 sequences, over 12% of them singletons. The clonotype comes from an adult who was a healthcare worker with PCR-confirmed SARS-CoV-2 infection or an uninfected control (not recorded which). Sequenced: whole blood.

Written as DNA, the CDR3 is TGTGCCTGGAGACTTAACAGGGTCTACCAAGAGACCCAGTACTTC. Translating gives CAWRLNRVYQETQYF. This sequence joins TRBV30 and TRBJ2-5, with a weak D call TRBD1 (6 bases). This CDR3 is built from 15 residues. CDR1 GTSNPN and CDR2 SVGIG come from the germline V gene (reference sequence). Trimming removed 3 bases from V and 0 bases from J, with 14 bases in between.